Shown below are 3 T cell receptor beta chains from a single sample sequenced in a study of blood T cells in healthy people across ages. A second PCR of roughly 6 to 12 cycles used a sample-barcoded 5' primer and a J-beta primer mix. One entry per CDR3 protein, called by TCRdb with MiXCR from the 5' RACE reads. Of some 730,000 distinct CDR3 sequences listed, about a fifth are singletons. The sample was blood. Every receptor here comes from a man between 65 and 85 years old in good health.

This rearrangement joins TRBV12-3 or TRBV12-4 to TRBJ2-3; the D gene could be TRBD1 or TRBD2 (5 bases each). CDR3 length: 15 residues. V gave up 8 bases and J gave up 5 bases, with 20 bases separating them. CDR3 in amino acids: CASGDGDKGRDTQYF. CDR3 DNA sequence: TGTGCCAGCGGTGATGGCGATAAGGGGAGAGATACGCAGTATTTT.

This clonotype was observed a few times. The rearrangement joins TRBV29-1 to TRBJ2-5, with TRBD1 identical over 9 bases. Germline V gene lookup returns CDR1 SQVTM and CDR2 ANQGSEA. J lost 0 bases, V lost 7 bases, and 3 bases had no gene match. The CDR3 consists of 13 residues. CDR3 DNA sequence: TGCAGCGGGACAGGGGACAACCAAGAGACCCAGTACTTC. Translated, it gives CSGTGDNQETQYF.

This clonotype has only a few counts. The chain is built from TRBV20-1 and TRBJ2-3; the match to TRBD1 covers 7 bases. The V gene end was trimmed by 7 bases and the J gene end by 0 bases; junction bases not matched to a gene: 7. Germline CDR1 reads DFQATT; CDR2 reads SNEGSKA (reference sequence). The CDR3 length is 14 residues. CDR3: CSVRGGGSTDTQYF. CDR3 bases: TGCAGTGTCCGAGGGGGCGGAAGCACAGATACGCAGTATTTT.